Each of the 22 T cell receptor beta chains below was sequenced from the same sample in a study of cytomegalovirus exposure and HLA in healthy donors. PCR was performed using 60 Vbeta and 13 Jbeta primers. TCRdb's copy holds only in-frame clones and misses some; the assay was immunoSEQ multiplex PCR. This table holds 150,000 to 200,000 clones, about 88% found once. The sequenced sample consisted of PBMCs. The receptors stem from a woman under 30 in good health and CMV-seronegative.

This clone occurred once. The chain has TRBV7-8 and TRBJ1-3; no clear D. Germline CDR1 and CDR2: SGHVS and FQNEAQ. There are 15 residues in the CDR3. Trimming shortened V by 5 bases and J by 5 bases, and 16 bases separated the two germline ends. CDR3: CASSPRNYDRNTIYF. CDR3 bases: TGTGCCAGCAGCCCGCGAAACTACGACCGAAACACCATATATTTT.

This chain joins TRBV2 and TRBJ2-3, with 8 bases lining up with TRBD2. CDR3 length: 15 residues. Germline V gene lookup returns CDR1 SNHLY and CDR2 FYNNEI. V shed 2 bases and J 2 bases; nucleotides not matched to a gene: 3. The CDR3 loop reads CASSELSGVTDTQYF. In nucleotides, the CDR3 is TGTGCCAGCAGTGAACTTAGCGGGGTCACAGATACGCAGTATTTT.

This rearrangement joins TRBV27 to TRBJ2-5; 9 positions match TRBD2. V was clipped by 4 bases and J by 2 bases; unmatched bases: 5. From germline, CDR1 is MNHEY and CDR2 SMNVEV (reference sequence). The CDR3 spans 15 residues. CDR3 DNA: TGTGCCAGCAGTTCCCTAGCGGGGCTTCAAGAGACCCAGTACTTC. Translation: CASSSLAGLQETQYF.

CDR3 nucleotides: TGTGCCAGCAGCACCGGGACTTTCCCCTACGAGCAGTACTTC. It specifies CASSTGTFPYEQYF. The chain recombines TRBV5-4 with TRBJ2-7, with D tentatively TRBD2 (6 bases). V shed 4 bases and J shed 2 bases, with 13 bases lying between them. The CDR3 consists of 14 residues. CDR1 is SGHNT and CDR2 is YYREEE in the germline V gene (reference sequence).

J is TRBJ2-7 and V is TRBV6-6, with D possibly TRBD2 on 5 matching bases. This CDR3 comprises 11 residues. Germline V gene lookup returns CDR1 MNHNY and CDR2 SVGAGI (reference sequence). Trimming pared 6 bases from V and 5 bases from J, leaving 8 bases between. CDR3 coding DNA: TGTGCCAGCAGGTCCGGGAACGAGCAGTACTTC. Encoded protein: CASRSGNEQYF.

This rearrangement joins TRBV18 to TRBJ2-3; 8 bases match TRBD2. The junction had 10 bases not matched to a gene; V was cut back by 6 bases and J by 2 bases. Germline CDR1 KGHSH, CDR2 LQKENI. The CDR3 loop spans 16 amino acids. The CDR3: CASSREASGLTDTQYF. Written as DNA, the CDR3 is TGTGCCAGCTCTCGGGAGGCTAGCGGGCTCACAGATACGCAGTATTTT.

The V gene is TRBV9, the J gene TRBJ2-1; TRBD2 matches 9 bases. The CDR3 has 12 amino acids. Per the germline V gene, CDR1 is SGDLS and CDR2 is YYNGEE. J was trimmed by 14 bases and V by 0 bases; bases with no gene match: 3. CDR3 in amino acids: CASSVAAGGKFF. DNA for the CDR3: TGTGCCAGCAGCGTAGCGGCGGGAGGGAAGTTCTTC.

To note about this clone: In the same sample, other DNA sequences code for this CDR3. The CDR3, as DNA: TGTGCCAGCAGTGAAAGGATAGGGACAGGGGGCTATGAGCAGTACTTC. It codes for CASSERIGTGGYEQYF. The V and J genes are TRBV2 and TRBJ2-7; 12 bases are a match to TRBD1. Unmatched junction bases numbered 9, after V lost 2 bases and J lost 7 bases. Germline V gene data show CDR1 as SNHLY and CDR2 as FYNNEI. The CDR3 length is 16 residues.

V and J are TRBV10-3 and TRBJ2-3; TRBD2 matches 10 bases. The J segment lost 2 bases and the V segment lost 5 bases, leaving 4 bases of the junction unmatched. CDR1 is ENHRY and CDR2 is SYGVKD in the germline V gene. The CDR3 spans 15 residues. The CDR3 DNA is TGTGCCATCAGTTTACTAGCGGGGTACACAGATACGCAGTATTTT. The encoded protein is CAISLLAGYTDTQYF.

The chain employs TRBV7-9 and TRBJ1-5; TRBD1 agrees at 8 bases. Per germline, CDR1 SEHNR and CDR2 FQNEAQ (reference sequence). J gave up 6 bases and V 4 bases, and 11 bases lay outside the gene matches. The CDR3 runs 16 residues. Written as DNA, the CDR3 is TGTGCCAGCAGCTCGACTCAGGGGGCTGAGAGTCAGCCCCAGCATTTT. It codes for CASSSTQGAESQPQHF.

This clone has just one count. V and J are TRBV9 and TRBJ2-5; TRBD1 might be the D (5 bases). Trimming left V 2 bases short and J 1 base short, with 6 bases between. CDR1 SGDLS and CDR2 YYNGEE come from the germline V gene. The CDR3 loop spans 13 amino acids. CDR3 amino acids: CASSVGAQETQYF. In nucleotides, the CDR3 is TGTGCCAGCAGCGTTGGGGCCCAAGAGACCCAGTACTTC.

This clone was detected once. The chain has TRBV5-4 and TRBJ1-1; D uncertain. CDR3 length: 14 amino acids. Trimming cost V 4 bases and J 1 base, with 11 bases left between them. Germline CDR1 is SGHNT and CDR2 is YYREEE (reference sequence). The CDR3: CASSPHTANTEAFF. In DNA, the CDR3 is TGTGCCAGCAGCCCACACACCGCGAACACTGAAGCTTTCTTT. Full variable domain (rest looked up from reference TRBV5-4 and TRBJ1-1): ETGVTQSPTHLIKTRGQQVTLRCSSQSGHNTVSWYQQALGQGPQFIFQYYREEENGRGNFPPRFSGLQFPNYSSELNVNALELDDSALYLCASSPHTANTEAFFGQGTRLTVV.

This clone was counted only a few times. This rearrangement joins TRBV2 to TRBJ2-7, with D unclear. Trimming stripped 8 bases from V and 6 bases from J, with 8 bases between. The V gene's germline CDR1 is SNHLY and CDR2 FYNNEI. CDR3 size: 10 residues. CDR3 amino acids: CASSLFEQYF. The CDR3, as DNA: TGTGCCAGCTCCCTATTCGAGCAGTACTTC.

The chain is built from TRBV5-5 and TRBJ2-1; tentative D call: TRBD1 (6 bases). Germline loops: CDR1 SGHKS, CDR2 YYEKEE (reference sequence). The germline V and J ends were trimmed by 2 bases and 0 bases, with 12 bases remaining between them. The CDR3 runs 16 residues. The CDR3 loop reads CASSFLGQPSYNEQFF. For the CDR3, the DNA is TGTGCCAGCAGCTTTCTTGGACAGCCCTCCTACAATGAGCAGTTCTTC. The full variable domain, with the rest looked up from reference TRBV5-5 and TRBJ2-1, is DAGVTQSPTHLIKTRGQQVTLRCSPISGHKSVSWYQQVLGQGPQFIFQYYEKEERGRGNFPDRFSARQFPNYSSELNVNALLLGDSALYLCASSFLGQPSYNEQFFGPGTRLTVL.

The rearrangement uses TRBV4-1 and TRBJ1-3, with D unresolved. The germline V and J ends were trimmed by 0 bases and 0 bases, with 6 bases remaining between them. Looked up from germline, CDR1 is MGHRA and CDR2 is YSYEKL. The CDR3 is 15 residues long. CDR3 sequence reads: CASSQDEFSGNTIYF. DNA for the CDR3: TGCGCCAGCAGCCAAGATGAGTTCTCTGGAAACACCATATATTTT.

This chain links TRBV9 with TRBJ2-7; 12 bases align to TRBD1. V was clipped by 4 bases and J by 6 bases; unmatched bases: 5. This CDR3 is built from 14 residues. The germline CDR1 and CDR2 sequences are SGDLS and YYNGEE. The DNA of the CDR3 is TGTGCCAGCAGCCTCAGGGACAGGGGGCCCGAGCAGTACTTC. Encoded protein: CASSLRDRGPEQYF.

This chain joins TRBV6-5 and TRBJ1-1; D perhaps matches TRBD1 (5 bases). The CDR3 is 14 residues long. The germline V gene encodes CDR1 MNHEY and CDR2 SVGAGI. The ends were cut back, 6 bases at V and 0 bases at J, with 11 bases in the middle. The CDR3 is CASSSGGMNTEAFF. The CDR3 region has the DNA TGTGCCAGCAGCTCCGGGGGAATGAACACTGAAGCTTTCTTT.

The chain joins TRBV21-1 to TRBJ1-1; TRBD1 was called by the table and not checked on the DNA. TRBV21-1 is tagged as a pseudogene. This CDR3 has 15 amino acids. The CDR3 nucleotides are TGTGCCAGCAGCGTACGACAGGGGGAGAACACTGAAGCTTTCTTT. This gives the protein CASSVRQGENTEAFF.

This chain links TRBV30 with TRBJ2-7; TRBD2 matches at 10 bases. Trimming at V came to 0 bases and at J to 0 bases, leaving 14 bases not matched to a gene. Germline V gives CDR1 GTSNPN, CDR2 SVGIG (reference sequence). The CDR3 spans 19 residues. CDR3 bases: TGTGCCTGGAGTGTGAAATTGGGGAGTCTAGCGGGGGTCTCCTACGAGCAGTACTTC. Amino acid sequence: CAWSVKLGSLAGVSYEQYF.

A single count supports this clone. Other DNA sequences in the same sample also yield this CDR3. The chain carries TRBV11-2 and TRBJ2-7; weak D call: TRBD1 (6 bases). V lost 0 bases to trimming and J lost 2 bases, with 14 bases between them. This CDR3 contains 16 residues. The germline V gene has CDR1 SGHAT and CDR2 FQNNGV. This CDR3 reads CASSLEGARGPYEQYF. For the CDR3, the DNA is TGTGCCAGCAGCTTAGAAGGTGCCAGGGGTCCCTACGAGCAGTACTTC.

The chain couples TRBV28 to TRBJ2-4; the D gene is possibly TRBD2 (5 bases). V lost 7 bases and J lost 9, with 19 bases in between. This CDR3 contains 14 residues. From germline, CDR1 is MDHEN and CDR2 SYDVKM. The CDR3 nucleotides read TGTGCCAGCACTCCAGGTCCGGGATTGCTCATTCAGTACTTC. Protein: CASTPGPGLLIQYF. Combining the CDR3 with reference TRBV28 and TRBJ2-4 gives the whole variable domain DVKVTQSSRYLVKRTGEKVFLECVQDMDHENMFWYRQDPGLGLRLIYFSYDVKMKEKGDIPEGYSVSREKKERFSLILESASTNQTSMYLCASTPGPGLLIQYFGAGTRLSVL.

The chain carries TRBV14 and TRBJ1-2, with unresolved D. There are 14 residues in the CDR3. CDR1 and CDR2 from the germline V gene are SGHDN and FVKESK. The ends were cut back, 5 bases at V and 5 bases at J, with 15 bases in the middle. CDR3 bases: TGTGCCAGCAGCTCTAGGACGGGGTATTATGGCTACACCTTC. Translated: CASSSRTGYYGYTF. The variable domain in full, completed from reference TRBV14 and TRBJ1-2, reads EAGVTQFPSHSVIEKGQTVTLRCDPISGHDNLYWYRRVMGKEIKFLLHFVKESKQDESGMPNNRFLAERTGGTYSTLKVQPAELEDSGVYFCASSSRTGYYGYTFGSGTRLTVV.